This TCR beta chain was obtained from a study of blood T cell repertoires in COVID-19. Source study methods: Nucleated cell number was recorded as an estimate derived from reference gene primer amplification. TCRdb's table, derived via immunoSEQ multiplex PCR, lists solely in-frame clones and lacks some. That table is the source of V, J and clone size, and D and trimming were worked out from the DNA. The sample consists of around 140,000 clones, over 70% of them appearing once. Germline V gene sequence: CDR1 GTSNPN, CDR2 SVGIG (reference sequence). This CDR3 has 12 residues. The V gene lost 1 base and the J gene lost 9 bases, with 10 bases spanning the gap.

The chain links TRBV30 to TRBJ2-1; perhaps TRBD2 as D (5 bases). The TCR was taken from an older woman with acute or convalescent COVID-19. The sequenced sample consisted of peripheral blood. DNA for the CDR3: TGTGCCTGGAGTGGAGGGAGAGGTGAGCAGTTCTTC. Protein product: CAWSGGRGEQFF.